These T cell receptor beta chains were read from a single sample in a study of T-cell reconstitution after alpha-beta-depleted transplantation in children. TCRdb re-derived calls from the PCR reads in MiXCR, one entry per CDR3 protein. This sample has about 600,000 distinct CDR3 sequences, with roughly 13% found just once. Sequencing was performed on PBMCs, mostly from graft donor cells, taken 360 days after TCRalphabeta/CD19-depleted stem cell transplant. The receptors originated from a male patient younger than 18 who had a stem cell transplant for acute myeloid leukemia, so the T cells may come from the graft donor. The CDR3 runs from the conserved cysteine through the conserved F or W. Fields, in order: V gene, D gene, clone size, J gene, CDR3 DNA, CDR3 protein. D genes are given only for firm matches. Only part of the rows carry a size: once, few, many, or a class if the clone is expanded.

>TRBV7-9|TRBD2|few|TRBJ2-7
TGTGCCAGCATGAGGACTAGCGGGAGCGGCGAGCAGTACTTC
CASMRTSGSGEQYF
>TRBV20-1|TRBD1|-|TRBJ2-2
TGCAGTGCTCCCGACAGGGATAAGACCGGGGAGCTGTTTTTT
CSAPDRDKTGELFF
>TRBV3-1|TRBD1|-|TRBJ2-1
TGTGCCAGCAGCTGGACAGGGTACGAGCAGTTCTTC
CASSWTGYEQFF
>TRBV12-3/TRBV12-4|TRBD1|many|TRBJ2-1
TGTGCCAGCAGTTTAGAAGGGACAGGGGGAGATGAGCAGTTCTTC
CASSLEGTGGDEQFF
>TRBV7-2|-|-|TRBJ1-5
TGTGCCAGCAGCTTCGAACACTACAATCAGCCCCAGCATTTT
CASSFEHYNQPQHF
>TRBV4-3|TRBD2|few|TRBJ2-5
TGCGCCAGCAGCCTGAGAGGGGCTAGCGGGAGTTATGGGGAGACCCAGTACTTC
CASSLRGASGSYGETQYF
>TRBV30|-|-|TRBJ1-5
TGTGCCTGGGACAGCACCAATCAGCCCCAGCATTTT
CAWDSTNQPQHF
>TRBV11-3|-|-|TRBJ2-1
TGTGCCAGCTGCCCCGGGGGCGCCTACAATGAGCAGTTCTTC
CASCPGGAYNEQFF
>TRBV4-2|TRBD2|many|TRBJ2-1
TGTGCCAGCAGCCAACGCGGCGGGAGTCTCTACAATGAGCAGTTCTTC
CASSQRGGSLYNEQFF
>TRBV6-4|-|few|TRBJ2-7
TGTGCCAGCAGTGCTAATCCGGACTACGAGCAGTACTTC
CASSANPDYEQYF